A single sample gave rise to the 31 T cell receptor beta chains below, sequenced in a study of blood T cell repertoires in COVID-19 (dated by TCRdb to 2020 to 2021). Preparation of the library involved the immunoSEQ multiplex PCR assay. Imported from immuneACCESS, the table was reduced by TCRdb to in-frame sequences with V and J called. These copies leave out some clones; in studies compared against another copy, an unresolved V gene accounts for under half, and the cause of the remainder is not known. The sample yields approximately 69,000 clones; about 84% were counted once. The top ten clones comprise 1.8% of the sample. The sample taken for sequencing was peripheral blood. The receptors were sampled from a woman aged 60-75 years with acute or convalescent COVID-19.

This chain uses TRBV4-2 with TRBJ2-2; 10 bases align to TRBD2. V gave up 3 bases and J gave up 1 base; unmatched junction bases: 8. CDR3 length: 18 residues. Germline V gene data show CDR1 as LGHNA and CDR2 as YNFKEQ. CDR3 region: CASSHLTGLAENTGELFF. The CDR3 DNA sequence: TGTGCCAGCAGCCATCTCACCGGACTAGCGGAGAACACCGGGGAGCTGTTTTTT.

The chain recombines TRBV15 with TRBJ1-6; D is unclear. The CDR3 length is 14 residues. Trimming pared 1 base from V and 7 bases from J, leaving 8 bases between. From germline, CDR1 is LNHNV and CDR2 YYDKDF (reference sequence). As DNA, the CDR3 is TGTGCCACCAGCAGAGTAAACAAAAATTCACCCCTCCACTTT. The encoded protein is CATSRVNKNSPLHF.

This clone was seen a handful of times. Other DNA sequences in this specimen translate into the identical CDR3. The J gene is TRBJ2-5, the V gene TRBV7-9; 12 bases are shared with TRBD1. Germline assignment: CDR1 SEHNR and CDR2 FQNEAQ (reference sequence). This CDR3 contains 16 residues. The ends lost 1 base at V and 2 bases at J; junction bases unmatched: 2. CDR3 bases: TGTGCCAGCAGCTTAGGGGACAGGGGGCAACAAGAGACCCAGTACTTC. The encoded protein is CASSLGDRGQQETQYF.

V gene TRBV5-5 combines with J gene TRBJ1-1; no reliable D call. Germline V gene sequence: CDR1 SGHKS, CDR2 YYEKEE (reference sequence). The V and J ends lost 5 bases and 2 bases respectively, with 16 bases between them. This CDR3 region has 15 residues. This CDR3 is CASRSRPTRNTEAFF. In DNA, the CDR3 is TGTGCCAGCAGGTCTCGTCCAACTCGAAACACTGAAGCTTTCTTT. The full variable domain, completed using reference TRBV5-5 and TRBJ1-1, is DAGVTQSPTHLIKTRGQQVTLRCSPISGHKSVSWYQQVLGQGPQFIFQYYEKEERGRGNFPDRFSARQFPNYSSELNVNALLLGDSALYLCASRSRPTRNTEAFFGQGTRLTVV.

This clone was observed a few times. J is TRBJ1-1 and V is TRBV5-4, with TRBD1 matching 7 bases. Germline trimming cut 5 bases from V and 0 bases from J; bases unmatched to any gene: 4. The CDR3 sequence is 14 residues long. The V gene's germline CDR1 is SGHNT and CDR2 YYREEE (reference sequence). The CDR3 protein is CASRTTGLNTEAFF. The CDR3 coding sequence is TGTGCCAGCAGGACGACAGGGTTGAACACTGAAGCTTTCTTT.

This clone was recorded a few times. The gene calls are TRBV28 and TRBJ1-2; 7 nucleotides align to TRBD1. CDR1 is MDHEN, CDR2 SYDVKM, per germline. J was trimmed by 5 bases and V by 2 bases; bases with no gene match: 14. This CDR3 comprises 17 residues. The CDR3 region is CASSLPSGGLTLYGYTF. CDR3 in DNA: TGTGCCAGCAGTTTACCCTCAGGGGGTCTGACTCTTTATGGCTACACCTTC.

As concerns this clone: One end of the junction fails to match germline, which may point to a read error. This chain's CDR3 is CASSESRYRQGARLF. The CDR3 DNA follows: TGCGCCAGCAGTGAGTCGAGGTACCGGCAGGGGGCTAGGCTCTTC. The chain joins TRBV10-2 to TRBJ2-1, with TRBD1 matching 8 bases. Germline assignment: CDR1 WSHSY and CDR2 SAAADI. The CDR3 has 15 residues.

The rearrangement joins TRBV27 to TRBJ1-2, with unresolved D. This CDR3 is 13 amino acids long. Trimming stripped 6 bases from V and 4 bases from J, with 12 bases between. Germline V CDR1 and CDR2: MNHEY, SMNVEV (reference sequence). CDR3: CASSNSPLYGYTF. For the CDR3, the DNA is TGTGCCAGCAGCAACAGTCCCCTCTATGGCTACACCTTC.

This clone was counted a single time. The J gene is TRBJ1-1, the V gene TRBV7-9, with 7 bases identical to TRBD1. This CDR3 is built from 15 residues. CDR1 is SEHNR, CDR2 FQNEAQ, per germline (reference sequence). The junction had 8 bases not matched to a gene; V was cut back by 3 bases and J by 4 bases. This chain's CDR3 is CASSLQGVAGTEAFF. The CDR3 DNA sequence: TGTGCCAGCAGCTTGCAGGGGGTTGCGGGCACTGAAGCTTTCTTT. Based on the CDR3 plus reference TRBV7-9 and TRBJ1-1, the full variable domain is DTGVSQNPRHKITKRGQNVTFRCDPISEHNRLYWYRQTLGQGPEFLTYFQNEAQLEKSRLLSDRFSAERPKGSFSTLEIQRTEQGDSAMYLCASSLQGVAGTEAFFGQGTRLTVV.

The rearrangement joins TRBV4-2 to TRBJ2-4, with D possibly being TRBD1 (6 bases). The V end lost 0 bases, the J end lost 5 bases, and 8 bases lay between the germline ends. The CDR3 totals 14 residues. Germline lookup yields CDR1 LGHNA and CDR2 YNFKEQ. CDR3 amino acids: CASSQETGENIQYF. CDR3 coding DNA: TGTGCCAGCAGCCAAGAGACAGGAGAAAACATTCAGTACTTC.

The rearrangement joins TRBV3-1 (or the pseudogene TRBV3-2) to TRBJ2-2, with 9 bases aligning to TRBD1. V gave up 4 bases and J gave up 6 bases; unmatched junction bases: 6. Germline CDR1 and CDR2: LGHDT and YNNKEL (reference sequence). This CDR3 has 15 amino acids. CDR3 bases: TGTGCCAGCAGCCGACAGGGGGGGGCCTCCGGGGAGCTGTTTTTT. Residues: CASSRQGGASGELFF.

The rearrangement links TRBV12-3 or TRBV12-4 to TRBJ1-1, with TRBD1 matching 7 bases. The junction had 11 bases not matched to a gene; V was cut back by 7 bases and J by 12 bases. This CDR3 spans 12 amino acids. CDR3 sequence (DNA): TGTGCCAGCACTCGGTGGGGACAGCCTACTTTCTTT. This codes for CASTRWGQPTFF.

The V call is TRBV7-6, the J call TRBJ2-1, with a tentative D call TRBD2 (5 bases). CDR1 and CDR2 from the germline V gene are SGHVS and FNYEAQ. Trimming left V 2 bases short and J 2 bases short, with 19 bases between. The CDR3 consists of 18 residues. The CDR3 protein is CASSLTDQRRLPYNEQFF. CDR3 coding DNA: TGTGCCAGCAGCTTAACGGACCAGCGGAGACTACCCTACAATGAGCAGTTCTTC. Full variable domain (rest looked up from reference TRBV7-6 and TRBJ2-1): GAGVSQSPRYKVTKRGQDVALRCDPISGHVSLYWYRQALGQGPEFLTYFNYEAQQDKSGLPNDRFSAERPEGSISTLTIQRTEQRDSAMYRCASSLTDQRRLPYNEQFFGPGTRLTVL.

The sample holds one count of this clone. The gene calls are TRBV28 and TRBJ1-2; the match to TRBD1 covers 7 bases. The V gene's germline CDR1 is MDHEN and CDR2 SYDVKM. V shed 3 bases and J 8 bases; nucleotides not matched to a gene: 6. The CDR3 runs to 13 residues. CDR3 coding DNA: TGTGCCAGCAGTTTCCAACCAGGGGGAGGCTACACCTTC. The encoded protein is CASSFQPGGGYTF.

The V and J genes are TRBV11-1 and TRBJ2-3; D uncertain. This CDR3 spans 15 amino acids. Trimming stripped 3 bases from V and 0 bases from J, with 10 bases between. Germline CDR1 is SGHAT and CDR2 is FQDESV (reference sequence). Here the CDR3 DNA reads TGTGCCAGCAGCTTCAGGTGGTCTAGCACAGATACGCAGTATTTT. This codes for CASSFRWSSTDTQYF.

V is TRBV28 and J is TRBJ2-3, with 15 bases that match TRBD2. The ends lost 4 bases at V and 9 bases at J; junction bases unmatched: 8. The germline V gene has CDR1 MDHEN and CDR2 SYDVKM. The CDR3 has 16 residues. In DNA, the CDR3 is TGTGCCAGCAGTTCCACCGGGACTAGCGGGAGGAGCACGCAGTATTTT. Translated, it gives CASSSTGTSGRSTQYF.

This chain joins TRBV7-8 and TRBJ1-3, with a possible D match to TRBD1 (5 bases). Germline values: CDR1 SGHVS, CDR2 FQNEAQ. The length of the CDR3 is 14 residues. V shed 1 base and J shed 2 bases, with 6 bases lying between them. The CDR3 is CASSLGTTGNTIYF. The CDR3 DNA reads as TGTGCCAGCAGCTTAGGGACAACTGGAAACACCATATATTTT.

The DNA of the CDR3 is TGTGCCAGCAGCGGCGGGACTAGCGGGGTATACGAGCAGTACTTC. This codes for CASSGGTSGVYEQYF. J is TRBJ2-7 and V is TRBV11-2; 13 positions agree with TRBD2. CDR3 length equals 15 residues. Germline CDR1 and CDR2: SGHAT and FQNNGV. V lost 5 bases to trimming and J lost 4 bases; unmatched junction nucleotides: 5.

This chain connects TRBV13 to TRBJ1-1; TRBD1 matches at 9 bases. Trimming took 7 bases from V and 11 from J; bases not matched to a gene: 11. Germline-derived CDR1 and CDR2 are PRHDT and FYEKMQ (reference sequence). CDR3 size: 13 residues. Here the CDR3 reads CASTQGGQGYAFF. CDR3 sequence (DNA): TGTGCCAGCACCCAAGGGGGACAGGGATACGCTTTCTTT.

This chain joins TRBV5-1 and TRBJ1-2; D remains unclear. Germline V gene lookup returns CDR1 SGHRS and CDR2 YFSETQ. This CDR3 is built from 13 residues. V was pared by 4 bases and J by 5 bases, with 12 bases between. CDR3 region: CASSPVGDYGYTF. The CDR3 DNA reads TGCGCCAGCAGCCCCGTGGGAGATTATGGCTACACCTTC.

The chain joins TRBV28 to TRBJ1-2; 8 nucleotides agree with TRBD1. Germline CDR1 MDHEN, CDR2 SYDVKM. The CDR3 length is 12 residues. V lost 6 bases, J lost 6 bases, and 3 bases stayed unmatched. CDR3 region: CASSIRGHGYTF. The CDR3 bases are TGTGCCAGCAGCATCAGGGGGCATGGCTACACCTTC.

CDR3 loop: CASSETDKAFF. The CDR3 DNA reads as TGTGCCAGCAGTGAAACAGACAAAGCTTTCTTT. The rearrangement uses TRBV2 and TRBJ1-1; no firm D call. CDR3 length: 11 amino acids. Germline-derived CDR1 and CDR2 are SNHLY and FYNNEI. Trimming left V 2 bases short and J 9 bases short, with 7 bases between.

Notes on this clone: The junction shows a germline mismatch at one end, possibly a read error. The chain employs TRBV12-3 or TRBV12-4 and TRBJ1-1; TRBD1 aligns across 8 bases. The CDR3 runs 11 residues. CDR3 coding DNA: TGTGCCAGCAGTCCGGGACAGGCCCAAGCTTTT. It translates to CASSPGQAQAF.

The chain employs TRBV30 and TRBJ1-1, with TRBD1 identical over 7 bases. After removal of 2 bases from V and 0 bases from J, the junction contained 9 bases not matched to a gene. The CDR3 has 16 residues. Germline CDR1 GTSNPN, CDR2 SVGIG (reference sequence). The CDR3: CAWSPPTGFMNTEAFF. CDR3 sequence (DNA): TGTGCCTGGAGTCCACCGACAGGGTTCATGAACACTGAAGCTTTCTTT.

CDR3 nucleotide sequence: TGTGCCAGCAGCTCCGGGACGGGAGTAACCGGGGAGCTGTTTTTT. Translated: CASSSGTGVTGELFF. The chain recombines TRBV7-9 with TRBJ2-2, with D tentatively TRBD2 (6 bases). The V gene lost 4 bases and the J gene lost 5 bases, with 14 bases spanning the gap. The CDR3 spans 15 residues. Germline CDR1 reads SEHNR; CDR2 reads FQNEAQ (reference sequence).

This chain uses TRBV30 with TRBJ2-1; tentative D call: TRBD1 (5 bases). Trimming shortened V by 2 bases and J by 10 bases, and 12 bases separated the two germline ends. This CDR3 has 12 amino acids. Germline V gives CDR1 GTSNPN, CDR2 SVGIG (reference sequence). The CDR3 loop reads CAWSQGRWEQFF. The DNA of the CDR3 is TGTGCCTGGAGTCAGGGTCGCTGGGAGCAGTTCTTC. Looking up the rest from reference TRBV30 and TRBJ2-1 gives the full variable domain: SQTIHQWPATLVQPVGSPLSLECTVEGTSNPNLYWYRQAAGRGLQLLFYSVGIGQISSEVPQNLSASRPQDRQFILSSKKLLLSDSGFYLCAWSQGRWEQFFGPGTRLTVL.

This clone showed up just once. The chain combines TRBV2 with TRBJ1-1; TRBD1 matches at 7 bases. The V gene end was trimmed by 7 bases and the J gene end by 5 bases; junction bases not matched to a gene: 10. The CDR3 has 14 amino acids. Germline-derived CDR1 and CDR2 are SNHLY and FYNNEI. The DNA of the CDR3 is TGTGCCAGCACCCCCCAGGGGGTGGGTACTGAAGCTTTCTTT. Translated, it gives CASTPQGVGTEAFF.

This clone was observed once. This chain uses TRBV11-2 with TRBJ1-3; tentatively, D is TRBD1 (6 bases). Trimming shortened V by 5 bases and J by 2 bases, and 19 bases separated the two germline ends. In germline, CDR1 is SGHAT, CDR2 FQNNGV. The CDR3 sequence is 17 residues long. The CDR3: CASSRTTQQGTGNTIYF. The CDR3 DNA reads TGTGCCAGCAGCCGGACAACCCAACAGGGAACTGGAAACACCATATATTTT.

The chain is built from TRBV28 and TRBJ2-7, with TRBD2 matching over 11 bases. The V gene's germline CDR1 is MDHEN and CDR2 SYDVKM. Trimming at V came to 6 bases and at J to 5 bases, leaving 9 bases not matched to a gene. The CDR3 extends over 15 amino acids. The DNA of the CDR3 is TGTGCCAGCAGCTTACTAGCGGGGGATGTCCACGAGCAGTACTTC. Protein product: CASSLLAGDVHEQYF.

The chain combines TRBV15 with TRBJ1-3, with D uncertain. V was pared by 0 bases and J by 4 bases, with 10 bases between. This CDR3 region has 15 residues. The germline CDR1 and CDR2 sequences are LNHNV and YYDKDF (reference sequence). The CDR3 spells CATSRDKNSGNTIYF. DNA of the CDR3: TGTGCCACCAGCAGAGATAAAAATTCCGGAAACACCATATATTTT.

This sequence joins TRBV10-3 and TRBJ2-5; a weak D match, TRBD1 (8 bases). The germline V gene has CDR1 ENHRY and CDR2 SYGVKD. The CDR3 has 14 amino acids. V was shortened by 7 bases and J by 5 bases, with 17 bases between the two germline ends. CDR3 amino acids: CAINNGQGGETQYF. CDR3 sequence (DNA): TGTGCCATCAACAACGGACAGGGAGGGGAGACCCAGTACTTC.